A single sample is the source of the 23 T cell receptor beta chains below, sequenced in a study of cytomegalovirus exposure and HLA in healthy donors. The PCR made use of 60 Vbeta and 13 Jbeta primers. TCRdb keeps only in-frame clones here, not all; method: immunoSEQ multiplex PCR. The data show over 150,000 clones, around 65% seen once. The specimen was PBMCs. The receptor set was obtained from a woman in her forties in good health and CMV-seropositive.

The sample holds a few counts of this clone. This chain connects TRBV19 to TRBJ2-7; 11 bases match TRBD2. This CDR3 is built from 14 residues. CDR1 LNHDA and CDR2 SQIVND come from the germline V gene (reference sequence). Unmatched junction bases numbered 6, after V lost 5 bases and J lost 6 bases. The CDR3 reads CASSPTSGRAEQYF. The CDR3, as DNA: TGTGCCAGTAGTCCCACTAGCGGGAGAGCCGAGCAGTACTTC.

The CDR3 nucleotides are TGTGCCAGCAGCGCTACAGGCAATGAGGGCTACACCTTC. It translates to CASSATGNEGYTF. The V call is TRBV9, the J call TRBJ1-2, with D perhaps TRBD1 (5 bases). CDR1 is SGDLS, CDR2 YYNGEE, per germline. The CDR3 runs 13 residues. Trimming stripped 3 bases from V and 8 bases from J, with 14 bases between.

This clone was seen more than once but under ten times. The CDR3 bases are TGTGCCAGCAGCTTGGTGGGCACACCGAACACTGAAGCTTTCTTT. It codes for CASSLVGTPNTEAFF. The genes are TRBV5-6 and TRBJ1-1; D unclear. The CDR3 has 15 residues. Germline lookup yields CDR1 SGHDT and CDR2 YYEEEE. With 0 bases removed from V and 1 base from J, the gap between germline ends came to 10 bases.

This chain joins TRBV4-1 and TRBJ1-3, with D unclear. V was pared by 0 bases and J by 0 bases, with 15 bases between. The CDR3 length is 18 residues. Germline lookup yields CDR1 MGHRA and CDR2 YSYEKL. The CDR3 loop is CASSQDPGQILSGNTIYF. The DNA of the CDR3 is TGCGCCAGCAGCCAAGATCCAGGCCAGATACTCTCTGGAAACACCATATATTTT.

A single count supports this clone. V usage is TRBV2 and J usage is TRBJ2-3; 12 nucleotides align to TRBD2. V gave up 6 bases and J gave up 13 bases; unmatched junction bases: 5. The CDR3 has 12 amino acids. Germline V gene lookup returns CDR1 SNHLY and CDR2 FYNNEI. The CDR3 spells CASRWTSGEKYF. The CDR3 DNA follows: TGTGCCAGCAGGTGGACTAGCGGGGAGAAGTATTTT.

This clone was observed a few times. The genes are TRBV5-1 and TRBJ2-1; TRBD2 agrees at 8 bases. CDR1 and CDR2 from the germline V gene are SGHRS and YFSETQ. J lost 4 bases, V lost 7 bases, and 16 bases had no gene match. CDR3 length: 17 amino acids. CDR3 in DNA: TGCGCCAGCGCTAATCCCGGGGGGGCGTTGGCTTACAATGAGCAGTTCTTC. Amino acid sequence: CASANPGGALAYNEQFF.

The rearrangement uses TRBV6-5 and TRBJ2-1, with a tentative D call TRBD2 (5 bases). The CDR3 is 15 amino acids. The germline CDR1 and CDR2 sequences are MNHEY and SVGAGI. The ends were cut back, 6 bases at V and 9 bases at J, with 21 bases in the middle. Written as DNA, the CDR3 is TGTGCCAGCAGCGTTTCCGGGCCCCACCGGGGTGAGCAGTTCTTC. It specifies CASSVSGPHRGEQFF.

V is TRBV15 and J is TRBJ2-6, with 7 positions matching TRBD2. CDR3 size: 17 residues. Germline values: CDR1 LNHNV, CDR2 YYDKDF (reference sequence). The V gene end was trimmed by 0 bases and the J gene end by 4 bases; junction bases not matched to a gene: 6. The CDR3: CATSRDGGGAGANVLTF. In DNA, the CDR3 is TGTGCCACCAGCAGAGATGGGGGGGGAGCCGGGGCCAACGTCCTGACTTTC.

The rearrangement links TRBV20-1 to TRBJ1-2; no firm D call. CDR3 length equals 11 residues. V was pared by 4 bases and J by 8 bases, with 11 bases between. The germline CDR1 and CDR2 sequences are DFQATT and SNEGSKA (reference sequence). The CDR3 sequence: CSANGVEGYTF. CDR3 DNA sequence: TGCAGTGCTAACGGGGTGGAAGGCTACACCTTC.

V and J are TRBV18 and TRBJ1-4, with D possibly being TRBD1 (6 bases). Germline assignment: CDR1 KGHSH and CDR2 LQKENI. Trimming stripped 5 bases from V and 0 bases from J, with 13 bases between. CDR3 length: 16 amino acids. The CDR3 loop is CASSSRGIPTNEKLFF. As DNA, the CDR3 is TGTGCCAGCTCATCAAGGGGGATACCAACTAATGAAAAACTGTTTTTT.

This clone was recorded a few times. Germline is not matched at one junction end, which may reflect a read error. This rearrangement joins TRBV7-9 to TRBJ2-1; D remains unclear. CDR1 and CDR2 from the germline V gene are SEHNR and FQNEAQ (reference sequence). The CDR3 has 12 amino acids. The CDR3 is CSSSFSDNEQFF. The DNA for the CDR3 is TGTTCCAGCAGCTTCTCTGACAATGAGCAGTTCTTC.

V and J are TRBV5-1 and TRBJ2-3; 9 bases map to TRBD2. The germline gives CDR1 SGHRS, CDR2 YFSETQ. This CDR3 spans 15 amino acids. The V segment lost 4 bases and the J segment 4 bases; nucleotides outside the gene matches: 7. DNA of the CDR3: TGCGCCAGCAGCACTTGGACTAGCGCATCAGATACGCAGTATTTT. Its protein product is CASSTWTSASDTQYF.

The gene calls are TRBV9 and TRBJ1-2; no definite D call. Per the germline V gene, CDR1 is SGDLS and CDR2 is YYNGEE. The CDR3 loop spans 17 amino acids. V was shortened by 3 bases and J by 5 bases, with 23 bases between the two germline ends. The CDR3 DNA is TGTGCCAGCAGCGCAACCTCTGGTAGCCAGATGAGTTATGGCTACACCTTC. Its translation is CASSATSGSQMSYGYTF. Full variable domain (outside the CDR3, taken from reference TRBV9 and TRBJ1-2): DSGVTQTPKHLITATGQRVTLRCSPRSGDLSVYWYQQSLDQGLQFLIQYYNGEERAKGNILERFSAQQFPDLHSELNLSSLELGDSALYFCASSATSGSQMSYGYTFGSGTRLTVV.

J is TRBJ2-5 and V is TRBV4-3; D gene ambiguous. V lost 3 bases and J 5 bases, leaving 10 bases between the germline ends. Germline CDR1 reads LGHNA; CDR2 reads YSLEER. There are 13 residues in the CDR3. DNA of the CDR3: TGCGCCAGCAGCCATATAGCTTCGGAGACCCAGTACTTC. Encoded protein: CASSHIASETQYF.

The DNA of the CDR3 is TGCGCCAGCAGCCGGGAGTTCACAGATACGCAGTATTTT. Amino acid sequence: CASSREFTDTQYF. The chain employs TRBV5-1 and TRBJ2-3; possibly TRBD2 for D (6 bases). The length of the CDR3 is 13 residues. The germline CDR1 and CDR2 sequences are SGHRS and YFSETQ. V was clipped by 4 bases and J by 2 bases, with 8 bases between them.

The chain combines TRBV21-1 with TRBJ2-1; the D call of TRBD1 is as the table states it, not checked on the DNA. TRBV21-1 is marked as a pseudogene. This CDR3 has 13 residues. CDR3 bases: TGTGCCAGGGCCCCATCAGGCCCCAATGAGCAGTTCTTC. Translating gives CARAPSGPNEQFF.

This clone was picked up one time. V usage is TRBV14 and J usage is TRBJ2-1; D gene ambiguous. The CDR3 is made up of 13 amino acids. Trimming took 1 base from V and 3 from J, leaving 4 bases between them. Looked up from germline, CDR1 is SGHDN and CDR2 is FVKESK. CDR3 sequence (DNA): TGTGCCAGCAGCCAAGCCAACTACAATGAGCAGTTCTTC. Protein: CASSQANYNEQFF.

The CDR3 here is CASSLDRGVIHGYTF. In DNA, the CDR3 is TGTGCCAGCAGCTTGGACAGGGGGGTGATCCATGGCTACACCTTC. The V and J genes are TRBV5-4 and TRBJ1-2; 8 bases match TRBD1. Germline V gene sequence: CDR1 SGHNT, CDR2 YYREEE (reference sequence). V lost 0 bases, J lost 6 bases, and 7 bases stayed unmatched. The CDR3 totals 15 residues. Based on the CDR3 plus reference TRBV5-4 and TRBJ1-2, the full variable domain is ETGVTQSPTHLIKTRGQQVTLRCSSQSGHNTVSWYQQALGQGPQFIFQYYREEENGRGNFPPRFSGLQFPNYSSELNVNALELDDSALYLCASSLDRGVIHGYTFGSGTRLTVV.

The J gene is TRBJ1-4, the V gene TRBV15; no definite D call. The CDR3 extends over 17 amino acids. V was cut by 4 bases and J by 2 bases, with 17 bases left in between. Germline values: CDR1 LNHNV, CDR2 YYDKDF (reference sequence). The CDR3 sequence is CATSTYDRGGTNEKLFF. The DNA of the CDR3 is TGTGCCACCAGCACTTATGACCGGGGAGGCACTAATGAAAAACTGTTTTTT. Using reference TRBV15 and TRBJ1-4 for the parts outside the CDR3, the full variable domain is DAMVIQNPRYQVTQFGKPVTLSCSQTLNHNVMYWYQQKSSQAPKLLFHYYDKDFNNEADTPDNFQSRRPNTSFCFLDIRSPGLGDTAMYLCATSTYDRGGTNEKLFFGSGTQLSVL.

The gene calls are TRBV7-2 and TRBJ1-5; weak D call: TRBD1 (6 bases). The CDR3 is 15 residues long. Germline V gives CDR1 SGHTA, CDR2 FQGNSA. Trimming removed 5 bases from V and 6 bases from J, with 17 bases in between. In DNA form, the CDR3 reads TGTGCCAGCAGCCCCCGTGGGGGCCTCGGTCAGCCCCAGCATTTT. This translates into CASSPRGGLGQPQHF.

This clone was observed a single time. The rearrangement links TRBV5-4 to TRBJ2-5; TRBD2 matches at 15 bases. With V trimmed by 4 bases and J by 0 bases, 4 bases remained unmatched. Germline CDR1 SGHNT, CDR2 YYREEE (reference sequence). The CDR3 contains 17 residues. This CDR3 reads CASSVGTSGGYQETQYF. For the CDR3, the DNA is TGTGCCAGCAGCGTAGGGACTAGCGGGGGGTACCAAGAGACCCAGTACTTC.

The table lists this clone with a few counts. This rearrangement joins TRBV4-1 to TRBJ2-5; 11 bases align to TRBD1. With the DNA end fitting TRBJ2-7 better, the J assignment may be wrong. This CDR3 is 16 amino acids long. The V gene's germline CDR1 is MGHRA and CDR2 YSYEKL. CDR3 nucleotide sequence: TGCGCCAGCAGCCACCCTCTCCGGGACAGGGGGTACGAGCAGTACTTC. It codes for CASSHPLRDRGYEQYF.

This clone was detected only a few times. The CDR3 DNA reads TGTGCCAGCCTAGAGAGAGAAAGCCAGCCCCAGCATTTT. The encoded protein is CASLERESQPQHF. V gene TRBV2 combines with J gene TRBJ1-5; D is undetermined. This CDR3 is 13 amino acids long. The V gene lost 8 bases and the J gene lost 7 bases, with 15 bases spanning the gap. Germline lookup yields CDR1 SNHLY and CDR2 FYNNEI. The complete variable domain, with remaining parts taken from reference TRBV2 and TRBJ1-5, reads EPEVTQTPSHQVTQMGQEVILRCVPISNHLYFYWYRQILGQKVEFLVSFYNNEISEKSEIFDDQFSVERPDGSNFTLKIRSTKLEDSAMYFCASLERESQPQHFGDGTRLSIL.